Listed below are T cell receptor beta chains from one sample, sequenced in a study of T-cell memory formation after mild COVID-19. TCRdb reprocessed the 5' RACE reads with MiXCR, giving one entry per CDR3 protein. Here the sample spans 450,000 to 650,000 distinct CDR3 sequences, approximately 19% being singletons. Sequencing was performed on PBMCs or a T cell subset sorted from them (not recorded which). These receptor sequences come from an adult woman who had mild COVID-19 (a few samples of this study predate the infection). Cell type and time point are not known. The CDR3 runs from the conserved cysteine through the conserved F or W. Each record gives: D gene, V gene, J gene, clone size, CDR3 DNA, CDR3 protein. D genes are given only for firm matches. Some rows have no size entry. The others give once, few or many, or a class for an expanded clone.

d_gene: NA
v_gene: TRBV6-5
j_gene: TRBJ2-1
abundance: NA
CDR3nt: TGTGCCAGTAAGTCGGACTTAAGCTCCTACAATGAGCAGTTCTTC
CDR3aa: CASKSDLSSYNEQFF

d_gene: NA
v_gene: TRBV10-3
j_gene: TRBJ1-2
abundance: few
CDR3nt: TGTGCCATCAGTGAGTCGACCGGGAGAGAGGGCTACACCTTC
CDR3aa: CAISESTGREGYTF

d_gene: NA
v_gene: TRBV7-2
j_gene: TRBJ1-2
abundance: NA
CDR3nt: TGTGCCAGCAGCACCCCTATTTTTGGGGGGCGCGGCTACACCTTC
CDR3aa: CASSTPIFGGRGYTF

d_gene: TRBD1
v_gene: TRBV18
j_gene: TRBJ1-2
abundance: NA
CDR3nt: TGTGCCAGCTCACCATCCGGGACAGACTATGGCTACACCTTC
CDR3aa: CASSPSGTDYGYTF

d_gene: NA
v_gene: TRBV29-1
j_gene: TRBJ1-5
abundance: many
CDR3nt: TGCAGCGTTCAGGACGGAAATCAGCCCCAGCATTTT
CDR3aa: CSVQDGNQPQHF

d_gene: NA
v_gene: TRBV29-1
j_gene: TRBJ2-3
abundance: NA
CDR3nt: TGCAGCGTTGCGGGGGGCGGCACAGATACGCAGTATTTT
CDR3aa: CSVAGGGTDTQYF

d_gene: NA
v_gene: TRBV7-9
j_gene: TRBJ2-1
abundance: few
CDR3nt: TGTGCCAGCAGCTTCCGTCAGGAGAATGAGCAGTTCTTC
CDR3aa: CASSFRQENEQFF

d_gene: NA
v_gene: TRBV30
j_gene: TRBJ1-2
abundance: NA
CDR3nt: TGTGCCCGGAGCGGAAATCCTAACTATGGCTACACCTTC
CDR3aa: CARSGNPNYGYTF

d_gene: NA
v_gene: TRBV29-1
j_gene: TRBJ1-3
abundance: few
CDR3nt: TGCAGCGTCGGGGGGGGGAACTCTGGAAACACCATATATTTT
CDR3aa: CSVGGGNSGNTIYF

d_gene: NA
v_gene: TRBV6-6
j_gene: TRBJ1-5
abundance: few
CDR3nt: TGTGCCAGCACCGGGACATCAAGGAGTCAGCCCCAGCATTTT
CDR3aa: CASTGTSRSQPQHF

d_gene: TRBD1
v_gene: TRBV12-3/TRBV12-4
j_gene: TRBJ2-7
abundance: few
CDR3nt: TGTGCCAGCAGTTTTGCAGGGGGTCGACGCGAGCAGTACTTC
CDR3aa: CASSFAGGRREQYF

d_gene: NA
v_gene: TRBV20-1
j_gene: TRBJ1-5
abundance: NA
CDR3nt: TGCAGTGCTAGTTACAGGGTAGGGAAACCCCAGCATTTT
CDR3aa: CSASYRVGKPQHF

d_gene: TRBD1
v_gene: TRBV5-1
j_gene: TRBJ1-1
abundance: NA
CDR3nt: TGCGCCAGCAGTGACGGACAGGGATTCACTGAAGCTTTCTTT
CDR3aa: CASSDGQGFTEAFF

d_gene: NA
v_gene: TRBV12-3/TRBV12-4
j_gene: TRBJ1-4
abundance: few
CDR3nt: TGTGCCAGCAGTTTGGGAGGGGCCCGTGAAAAACTGTTTTTT
CDR3aa: CASSLGGAREKLFF

d_gene: NA
v_gene: TRBV11-2
j_gene: TRBJ2-6
abundance: NA
CDR3nt: TGTGCCAGCAGCTTAGATGGGGATTCCCTTTACTCTGGGGCCAACGTCCTGACTTTC
CDR3aa: CASSLDGDSLYSGANVLTF

d_gene: TRBD1
v_gene: TRBV24-1
j_gene: TRBJ2-7
abundance: few
CDR3nt: TGTGCCACCAGTAAGACAGGGGCAGTCAACGAGCAGTACTTC
CDR3aa: CATSKTGAVNEQYF

d_gene: NA
v_gene: TRBV12-3/TRBV12-4
j_gene: TRBJ1-2
abundance: NA
CDR3nt: TGTGCCAGCAGTTCCGTCGGGGGGGGCTACGGCTACACCTTC
CDR3aa: CASSSVGGGYGYTF

d_gene: NA
v_gene: TRBV12-3/TRBV12-4
j_gene: TRBJ2-4
abundance: NA
CDR3nt: TGTGCCAGCAGTTCTTCCGGGGCAGGCCTAGCCAAAAACATTCAGTACTTC
CDR3aa: CASSSSGAGLAKNIQYF

d_gene: TRBD1
v_gene: TRBV12-3/TRBV12-4
j_gene: TRBJ2-2
abundance: NA
CDR3nt: TGTGCCAGCAGTCCGCTGACAGGGGGGGAAGTTGGGAGGCACACCGGGGAGCTGTTTTTT
CDR3aa: CASSPLTGGEVGRHTGELFF

d_gene: TRBD1
v_gene: TRBV20-1
j_gene: TRBJ1-1
abundance: few
CDR3nt: TGCAGTGCTAGAGTCCACGACAGGGGGGACACTGAAGCTTTCTTT
CDR3aa: CSARVHDRGDTEAFF

d_gene: TRBD1
v_gene: TRBV29-1
j_gene: TRBJ2-7
abundance: many
CDR3nt: TGCAGCGTCAGCCGGGACAGGGGCTACGAGCAGTACTTC
CDR3aa: CSVSRDRGYEQYF

d_gene: TRBD1
v_gene: TRBV4-1
j_gene: TRBJ2-1
abundance: NA
CDR3nt: TGCGCCAGCAGCCAAGTAAGGACAGGGAAATACAATGAGCAGTTCTTC
CDR3aa: CASSQVRTGKYNEQFF

d_gene: NA
v_gene: TRBV7-9
j_gene: TRBJ2-7
abundance: few
CDR3nt: TGTGCCAGCAGCTTGATGACAGCGGACTCCTACGAGCAGTACTTC
CDR3aa: CASSLMTADSYEQYF

d_gene: NA
v_gene: TRBV28
j_gene: TRBJ2-2
abundance: few
CDR3nt: TGTGCCAGCAGCCTTGGACGGAACCCTAACACCGGGGAGCTGTTTTTT
CDR3aa: CASSLGRNPNTGELFF

d_gene: NA
v_gene: TRBV7-9
j_gene: TRBJ2-7
abundance: NA
CDR3nt: TGTGCCGGGACCGGAAATCAGAGGGCCGAGCAGTACTTC
CDR3aa: CAGTGNQRAEQYF

d_gene: TRBD2
v_gene: TRBV7-2
j_gene: TRBJ2-3
abundance: many
CDR3nt: TGTGCCAGCAGCGCGGGACTAGCGGGAGGGTCGGTGCAGTATTTT
CDR3aa: CASSAGLAGGSVQYF

d_gene: NA
v_gene: TRBV29-1
j_gene: TRBJ1-2
abundance: few
CDR3nt: TGCAGCGTTGAAGTGGGTGGCTACACCTTC
CDR3aa: CSVEVGGYTF

d_gene: NA
v_gene: TRBV6-1
j_gene: TRBJ2-7
abundance: NA
CDR3nt: TGTGCCAGCAGTGAAGGGTCTTGGGACCCAGCCTACGAGCAGTACTTC
CDR3aa: CASSEGSWDPAYEQYF

d_gene: NA
v_gene: TRBV3-1
j_gene: TRBJ2-5
abundance: many
CDR3nt: TGTGCCAGCAGCACACCCCGGGCGTCGGCAGAGACCCAGTACTTC
CDR3aa: CASSTPRASAETQYF

d_gene: TRBD2
v_gene: TRBV4-3
j_gene: TRBJ2-7
abundance: many
CDR3nt: TGCGCCAGCAGCCAAGTGGCGGGAGGGACCTCCTACGAGCAGTACTTC
CDR3aa: CASSQVAGGTSYEQYF

d_gene: TRBD1
v_gene: TRBV20-1
j_gene: TRBJ2-7
abundance: NA
CDR3nt: TGCAGTGCTAGAGTTACCGGGACAGGGTTATTTCGCTCCTACGAGCAGTACTTC
CDR3aa: CSARVTGTGLFRSYEQYF

d_gene: TRBD1
v_gene: TRBV12-3/TRBV12-4
j_gene: TRBJ2-7
abundance: few
CDR3nt: TGTGCCAGCAGTTTATTTATGAACAGGGGCTACGAGCAGTACTTC
CDR3aa: CASSLFMNRGYEQYF

d_gene: NA
v_gene: TRBV20-1
j_gene: TRBJ1-1
abundance: few
CDR3nt: TGCAGTGCTAGACCCCCCCTGGACAAGAACACTGAAGCTTTCTTT
CDR3aa: CSARPPLDKNTEAFF

d_gene: TRBD2
v_gene: TRBV29-1
j_gene: TRBJ2-5
abundance: NA
CDR3nt: TGCAGCGTTGCGGCGGGAGGGCCAGGTCAGATAGAGACCCAGTACTTC
CDR3aa: CSVAAGGPGQIETQYF

d_gene: NA
v_gene: TRBV20-1
j_gene: TRBJ2-2
abundance: NA
CDR3nt: TGCAGTGCTATATTGCCGAACACCGGGGAGCTGTTTTTT
CDR3aa: CSAILPNTGELFF

d_gene: TRBD1
v_gene: TRBV29-1
j_gene: TRBJ2-7
abundance: NA
CDR3nt: TGCAGCGTTACCGGGACAGTATACGAGCAGTACTTC
CDR3aa: CSVTGTVYEQYF

d_gene: NA
v_gene: TRBV3-1
j_gene: TRBJ2-3
abundance: NA
CDR3nt: TGTGCCAGCAGCCAAACCCAGGGAGATACGCAGTATTTT
CDR3aa: CASSQTQGDTQYF

d_gene: NA
v_gene: TRBV25-1
j_gene: TRBJ1-1
abundance: NA
CDR3nt: TGTGCCAGCAGTGACCCGACAGGTGGAGACACTGAAGCTTTCTTT
CDR3aa: CASSDPTGGDTEAFF

d_gene: NA
v_gene: TRBV2
j_gene: TRBJ2-5
abundance: many
CDR3nt: TGTGCCAGCAGACCGGAGGAGACCCAGTACTTC
CDR3aa: CASRPEETQYF

d_gene: NA
v_gene: TRBV12-3/TRBV12-4
j_gene: TRBJ1-1
abundance: NA
CDR3nt: TGTGCCAGCAGTTTCCGAGGAATGAACACTGAAGCTTTCTTT
CDR3aa: CASSFRGMNTEAFF

d_gene: TRBD1
v_gene: TRBV7-9
j_gene: TRBJ2-7
abundance: NA
CDR3nt: TGTGCCAGCAGCTTAGAGGAGACAGGGCCCTACGAGCAGTACTTC
CDR3aa: CASSLEETGPYEQYF

d_gene: NA
v_gene: TRBV24-1
j_gene: TRBJ2-3
abundance: few
CDR3nt: TGTGCCACCAGTGATCCCGTTGCAGGGAGGAGGGATACGCAGTATTTT
CDR3aa: CATSDPVAGRRDTQYF

d_gene: TRBD1
v_gene: TRBV5-1
j_gene: TRBJ2-3
abundance: NA
CDR3nt: TGCGCCAGCAGCCACGGACAGGGGCTTAGCACAGATACGCAGTATTTT
CDR3aa: CASSHGQGLSTDTQYF

d_gene: NA
v_gene: TRBV6-1
j_gene: TRBJ2-7
abundance: few
CDR3nt: TGTGCCAGCTCCCGCCCCTCCTACGAGCAGTACTTC
CDR3aa: CASSRPSYEQYF

d_gene: TRBD2
v_gene: TRBV5-1
j_gene: TRBJ2-1
abundance: NA
CDR3nt: TGCGCCAGCAGCCTCACCGGGACTAGCGGGGAGCAGTTCTTC
CDR3aa: CASSLTGTSGEQFF

d_gene: TRBD1
v_gene: TRBV28
j_gene: TRBJ2-7
abundance: NA
CDR3nt: TGTGCCAGCAGTTTCCAGACAGGGGGCTACGAGCAGTACTTC
CDR3aa: CASSFQTGGYEQYF

d_gene: NA
v_gene: TRBV2
j_gene: TRBJ1-1
abundance: few
CDR3nt: TGTGCCAGCAGGGGAGACAGGTTGAACACTGAAGCTTTCTTT
CDR3aa: CASRGDRLNTEAFF

d_gene: NA
v_gene: TRBV6-6
j_gene: TRBJ2-5
abundance: NA
CDR3nt: TGTGCCAGCAGTTACCAGGGGGGGCGCATCGGAGAGACCCAGTACTTC
CDR3aa: CASSYQGGRIGETQYF

d_gene: TRBD2
v_gene: TRBV28
j_gene: TRBJ2-5
abundance: NA
CDR3nt: TGTGCCAGCAGTTTACTCCAGGTGGGGGTTATCGCGGGAGACGCTCAAGAGACCCAGTACTTC
CDR3aa: CASSLLQVGVIAGDAQETQYF

d_gene: NA
v_gene: TRBV7-9
j_gene: TRBJ1-4
abundance: few
CDR3nt: TGTGCCAGCAGCTTAGCGATAACGTCGGGTGAAAAACTGTTTTTT
CDR3aa: CASSLAITSGEKLFF

d_gene: NA
v_gene: TRBV6-5
j_gene: TRBJ1-1
abundance: once
CDR3nt: TGTGCCAGCTCCTCCGGACCCCCCCGCACTGAAGCTTTCTTT
CDR3aa: CASSSGPPRTEAFF

d_gene: NA
v_gene: TRBV12-3/TRBV12-4
j_gene: TRBJ1-1
abundance: NA
CDR3nt: TGTGCCAGCAGAGCCCCAGGGGCAGGCACTGAAGCTTTCTTT
CDR3aa: CASRAPGAGTEAFF

d_gene: NA
v_gene: TRBV7-9
j_gene: TRBJ2-1
abundance: few
CDR3nt: TGTGCCAGCAGCCGACCTCCCTCCTATGAGCAGTTCTTC
CDR3aa: CASSRPPSYEQFF

d_gene: TRBD1
v_gene: TRBV19
j_gene: TRBJ2-2
abundance: NA
CDR3nt: TGTGCCAGTACAAGAATGGACAGGGTGGCCGGGGAGCTGTTTTTT
CDR3aa: CASTRMDRVAGELFF

d_gene: NA
v_gene: TRBV6-6
j_gene: TRBJ2-3
abundance: few
CDR3nt: TGTGCCAGCAGTTATACAAGGGGGGCAGCAGATACGCAGTATTTT
CDR3aa: CASSYTRGAADTQYF

d_gene: TRBD2
v_gene: TRBV5-1
j_gene: TRBJ2-5
abundance: few
CDR3nt: TGCGCCAGCAGCAGCGGGGGGGACAGGGAGACCCAGTACTTC
CDR3aa: CASSSGGDRETQYF

d_gene: NA
v_gene: TRBV7-3
j_gene: TRBJ2-1
abundance: NA
CDR3nt: TGTGCCAGCAGTAGACAGGACAGCTCCTACAATGAGCAGTTCTTC
CDR3aa: CASSRQDSSYNEQFF

d_gene: TRBD2
v_gene: TRBV29-1
j_gene: TRBJ2-3
abundance: NA
CDR3nt: TGCAGCGTTGAAGAGCTAGCGGCTAGGACAGATACGCAGTATTTT
CDR3aa: CSVEELAARTDTQYF

d_gene: NA
v_gene: TRBV7-8
j_gene: TRBJ2-1
abundance: NA
CDR3nt: TGTGCCAGCAGCTTAGGACTAGGCGTGGGAAGCTCCTACAATGAGCAGTTCTTC
CDR3aa: CASSLGLGVGSSYNEQFF